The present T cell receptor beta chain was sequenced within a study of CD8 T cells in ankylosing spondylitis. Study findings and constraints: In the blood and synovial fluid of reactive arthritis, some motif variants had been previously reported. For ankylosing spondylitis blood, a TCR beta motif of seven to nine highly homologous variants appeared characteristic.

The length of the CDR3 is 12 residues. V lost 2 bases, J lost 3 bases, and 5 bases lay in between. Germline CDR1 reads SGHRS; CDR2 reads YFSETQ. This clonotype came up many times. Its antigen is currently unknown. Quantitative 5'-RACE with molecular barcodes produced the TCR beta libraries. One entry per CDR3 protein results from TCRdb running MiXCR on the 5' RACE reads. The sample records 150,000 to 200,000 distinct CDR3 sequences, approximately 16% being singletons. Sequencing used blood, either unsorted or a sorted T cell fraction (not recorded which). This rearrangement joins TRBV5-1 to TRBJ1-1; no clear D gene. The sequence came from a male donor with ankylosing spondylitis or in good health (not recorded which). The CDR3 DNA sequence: TGCGCCAGCAGCTTTTCGGACACTGAAGCTTTCTTT. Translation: CASSFSDTEAFF.